These T cell receptor beta chains were read from a single sample in a study of beta chain features in type 1 diabetes. Libraries were prepared by immunoSEQ multiplex PCR; TCRdb keeps only in-frame clonotypes and omits some of them. The profile shows a few hundred thousand clones, 14% of them singletons. Input material: central memory CD4+ T cells from blood. These receptor sequences come from a man aged 25-45 years in good health. Each CDR3 is given with its conserved first and last residue. The D gene is left open where the match is weak. Size tells how often a clone was seen (once, few, many) or the class of an expanded clone, and some rows leave it out.

J: TRBJ1-1
size: few
V: TRBV6-1
D: .
length: 11
DNA: TGTGCCAGCAGTCCCCCCGGGGGAGCTTTCTTT
CDR3: CASSPPGGAFF

J: TRBJ2-5
size: .
V: TRBV7-6
D: .
length: 12
DNA: TGTGCCAGCAGCTCGGGGGTGGGGACCCAGTACTTC
CDR3: CASSSGVGTQYF

J: TRBJ1-2
size: many
V: TRBV5-6
D: .
length: 17
DNA: TGTGCCAGCAGCTTGGTTAAACAGGGAAGGGTTGACTATGGCTACACCTTC
CDR3: CASSLVKQGRVDYGYTF

J: TRBJ1-2
size: .
V: TRBV6-6
D: .
length: 11
DNA: TGTGCCACCAAGTCCGACTATGGCTACACCTTC
CDR3: CATKSDYGYTF

J: TRBJ2-5
size: few
V: TRBV11-3
D: .
length: 12
DNA: TGTGCCAGCAGCACAGGGCGCGGGACCCAGTACTTC
CDR3: CASSTGRGTQYF

J: TRBJ1-2
size: few
V: TRBV19
D: .
length: 13
DNA: TGTGCCAGTAGTCCCCGGGACAACTATGGCTACACCTTC
CDR3: CASSPRDNYGYTF

J: TRBJ2-7
size: .
V: TRBV23-1
D: .
length: 15
DNA: TGCGCCAGCAAACGGACGCCGTCGAGGCCCTACGAGCAGTACTTC
CDR3: CASKRTPSRPYEQYF

J: TRBJ1-3
size: many
V: TRBV11-3
D: .
length: 14
DNA: TGTGCCAGCAGCATAGACAGTTCTGGAAACACCATATATTTT
CDR3: CASSIDSSGNTIYF

J: TRBJ2-5
size: .
V: TRBV9
D: TRBD2
length: 15
DNA: TGTGCCAGTTCCCGGGAAGCGGGACTCCAAGAGACCCAGTACTTC
CDR3: CASSREAGLQETQYF

J: TRBJ1-6
size: few
V: TRBV27
D: TRBD1
length: 16
DNA: TGTGCCAGCAGTCGACAGACAGGGGAGGGGGCTTCACCCCTCCACTTT
CDR3: CASSRQTGEGASPLHF

J: TRBJ2-1
size: .
V: TRBV5-1
D: TRBD1
length: 14
DNA: TGCGCCAGCAGCGCGGGACAGGGGAAGGGTGAGCAGTTCTTC
CDR3: CASSAGQGKGEQFF

J: TRBJ1-5
size: few
V: TRBV5-1
D: TRBD1
length: 14
DNA: TGCGCCAGCAGCCCTACCGACAGGGAACAGCCCCAGCATTTT
CDR3: CASSPTDREQPQHF

J: TRBJ1-6
size: .
V: TRBV2
D: .
length: 12
DNA: TGTGCCAGCACAGGAGAGAGATCACCCCTCCACTTT
CDR3: CASTGERSPLHF

J: TRBJ2-1
size: .
V: TRBV7-2
D: .
length: 14
DNA: TGTGCCAGCAGCTTACGGTCACTGAACAATGAGCAGTTCTTC
CDR3: CASSLRSLNNEQFF

J: TRBJ2-5
size: once
V: TRBV7-8
D: .
length: 15
DNA: TGTGCCAGCAGCAATCGCGGCGGGTTGAAAGAGACCCAGTACTTC
CDR3: CASSNRGGLKETQYF

J: TRBJ1-6
size: .
V: TRBV6-5
D: .
length: 13
DNA: TGTGCCAGCCTATCCAGGGTGGGCTCACCCCTCCACTTT
CDR3: CASLSRVGSPLHF

J: TRBJ1-2
size: .
V: TRBV5-1
D: .
length: 12
DNA: TGCGCCAGCAGCGTAGACAGCTATGGCTACACCTTC
CDR3: CASSVDSYGYTF

J: TRBJ2-3
size: few
V: TRBV21-1
D: .
length: 15
DNA: TGTGCCAGCGCCGTTACAGGGGGCGGAACAGATACGCAGTATTTT
CDR3: CASAVTGGGTDTQYF

J: TRBJ1-1
size: .
V: TRBV7-2
D: .
length: 15
DNA: TGTGCCAGCAGCCTGCGTTGGGGGCGAAACACTGAAGCTTTCTTT
CDR3: CASSLRWGRNTEAFF

J: TRBJ2-1
size: few
V: TRBV19
D: TRBD1
length: 13
DNA: TGTGCCAGTAGTCTCGACAGGGGGAATGAGCAGTTCTTC
CDR3: CASSLDRGNEQFF

J: TRBJ1-1
size: few
V: TRBV2
D: .
length: 12
DNA: TGTGCCAGCAGTGAAGGGTCAGACGAAGCTTTCTTT
CDR3: CASSEGSDEAFF

J: TRBJ2-5
size: .
V: TRBV4-3
D: .
length: 14
DNA: TGCGCCAGCAGCCAAGATTTCAGGGAAGAGACCCAGTACTTC
CDR3: CASSQDFREETQYF

J: TRBJ2-2
size: .
V: TRBV19
D: .
length: 14
DNA: TGTGCCAGTAGTATCGACCGGAACACCGGGGAGCTGTTTTTT
CDR3: CASSIDRNTGELFF

J: TRBJ2-5
size: .
V: TRBV5-4
D: .
length: 14
DNA: TGTGCCAGCAGCCCCCAGGTGAACCAAGAGACCCAGTACTTC
CDR3: CASSPQVNQETQYF

J: TRBJ2-2
size: .
V: TRBV9
D: TRBD2
length: 16
DNA: TGTGCCAGCAGCGTAGACCCAGCGGGGGGCACCGGGGAGCTGTTTTTT
CDR3: CASSVDPAGGTGELFF

J: TRBJ2-1
size: .
V: TRBV4-1
D: TRBD1
length: 15
DNA: TGCGCCAGCAGCCAAGAAAGGGACAGATACAATGAGCAGTTCTTC
CDR3: CASSQERDRYNEQFF

J: TRBJ1-4
size: few
V: TRBV19
D: TRBD1
length: 16
DNA: TGTGCCAGTAGTGCCGGGACAGGAGGCACTAATGAAAAACTGTTTTTT
CDR3: CASSAGTGGTNEKLFF

J: TRBJ1-1
size: few
V: TRBV7-9
D: .
length: 12
DNA: TGTGCCAGCAGGGGCGACAGGAGGATCGCTTTCTTT
CDR3: CASRGDRRIAFF

J: TRBJ1-1
size: few
V: TRBV5-4
D: .
length: 12
DNA: TGTGCCAGCAGCTGGGACAACACTGAAGCTTTCTTT
CDR3: CASSWDNTEAFF

J: TRBJ2-1
size: many
V: TRBV7-2
D: .
length: 12
DNA: TGTGCCAGCAGCCCTACGTCCAATGAGCAGTTCTTC
CDR3: CASSPTSNEQFF

J: TRBJ1-4
size: .
V: TRBV7-2
D: TRBD1
length: 15
DNA: TGTGCCAGCAGCTCCCGAGGACAGGGGGCGCGAAAACTGTTTTTT
CDR3: CASSSRGQGARKLFF

J: TRBJ2-2
size: .
V: TRBV10-3
D: TRBD2
length: 17
DNA: TGTGCCATCAGTGGGACTAGCGGGAGTGAGTACACCGGGGAGCTGTTTTTT
CDR3: CAISGTSGSEYTGELFF

J: TRBJ1-1
size: few
V: TRBV19
D: TRBD1
length: 14
DNA: TGTGCCGTAACTCATGAGGGGGCAATAGCTGAAGCTTTCTTT
CDR3: CAVTHEGAIAEAFF

J: TRBJ1-5
size: few
V: TRBV28
D: .
length: 15
DNA: TGTGCCAGCAGTTCCCAGGGAAGGGCGAGGCAGCCCCAGCATTTT
CDR3: CASSSQGRARQPQHF

J: TRBJ2-6
size: .
V: TRBV27
D: .
length: 15
DNA: TGTGCCAGCAGTTCAAGCTTCTCTGGGGCCAACGTCCTGACTTTC
CDR3: CASSSSFSGANVLTF

J: TRBJ1-6
size: .
V: TRBV28
D: .
length: 15
DNA: TGTGCCAGCAGCCTAAGGGGCTCCTATAATTCACCCCTCCACTTT
CDR3: CASSLRGSYNSPLHF

J: TRBJ2-1
size: .
V: TRBV9
D: TRBD1
length: 15
DNA: TGTGCCAGCAGTGAACGGGACAGAAGATACAATGAGCAGTTCTTC
CDR3: CASSERDRRYNEQFF

J: TRBJ2-5
size: .
V: TRBV27
D: .
length: 17
DNA: TGTGCCAGCAGTTTATTTTACCGGGGGGCGCCGGGAGAGACCCAGTACTTC
CDR3: CASSLFYRGAPGETQYF

J: TRBJ1-1
size: few
V: TRBV18
D: .
length: 15
DNA: TGTGCCAGCTCACCTCCGGGGGGGGCCGGCACTGAAGCTTTCTTT
CDR3: CASSPPGGAGTEAFF

J: TRBJ2-2
size: few
V: TRBV7-6
D: TRBD2
length: 17
DNA: TGTGCCAGCAGCCTTGTTGGAGGGGCTAGCGGGGTCGGGGAGCTGTTTTTT
CDR3: CASSLVGGASGVGELFF

J: TRBJ1-2
size: .
V: TRBV5-4
D: .
length: 13
DNA: TGTGCCAGCAACACCCCGGGGGTTGGAGGCTACACCTTC
CDR3: CASNTPGVGGYTF

J: TRBJ2-1
size: .
V: TRBV2
D: TRBD2
length: 15
DNA: TGTGCCAGCAGGGAGGTCGGGGGGGCTGACAATGAGCAGTTCTTC
CDR3: CASREVGGADNEQFF

J: TRBJ2-5
size: .
V: TRBV6-6
D: .
length: 13
DNA: TGTGCCAGCAGTTATGGCGGGGTTGAGACCCAGTACTTC
CDR3: CASSYGGVETQYF

J: TRBJ2-2
size: many
V: TRBV11-2
D: .
length: 14
DNA: TGTGCCAGCAGCCCTCCTTTAAGTTCCGGGGAGCTGTTTTTT
CDR3: CASSPPLSSGELFF

J: TRBJ1-5
size: few
V: TRBV6-5
D: .
length: 13
DNA: TGTGCCAGCAGCCAAGGGCGGGGGCAGCCCCAGCATTTT
CDR3: CASSQGRGQPQHF

J: TRBJ1-2
size: .
V: TRBV19
D: .
length: 12
DNA: TGTGCCAGTAGCCTCAGGGATTCTAACTACACCTTC
CDR3: CASSLRDSNYTF

J: TRBJ1-2
size: few
V: TRBV15
D: TRBD1
length: 13
DNA: TGTGCCACCAGCCAACGACAGGGGGCCGGCTACACCTTC
CDR3: CATSQRQGAGYTF

J: TRBJ2-3
size: many
V: TRBV5-4
D: TRBD2
length: 14
DNA: TGTGCCAGCAGCCCAAGGACTAGCGGAGATACGCAGTATTTT
CDR3: CASSPRTSGDTQYF

J: TRBJ2-2
size: few
V: TRBV2
D: TRBD2
length: 15
DNA: TGTGCCAGCAGTGAGGCGGGAGCGAACACCGGGGAGCTGTTTTTT
CDR3: CASSEAGANTGELFF

J: TRBJ2-2
size: few
V: TRBV5-1
D: TRBD2
length: 16
DNA: TGCGCCAGCAGCTTGGTCACTAGCGGGAGTATCGGGGAGCTGTTTTTT
CDR3: CASSLVTSGSIGELFF

J: TRBJ2-3
size: few
V: TRBV10-1
D: TRBD1
length: 14
DNA: TGCGCCAGCAGTGAGAGAAAGGGGGCTGGAACGCAGTATTTT
CDR3: CASSERKGAGTQYF

J: TRBJ2-3
size: few
V: TRBV7-9
D: TRBD2
length: 16
DNA: TGTGCCAGCAGCTTTATAGCGGGAAGGGGCACAGATACGCAGTATTTT
CDR3: CASSFIAGRGTDTQYF

J: TRBJ2-5
size: .
V: TRBV7-2
D: .
length: 14
DNA: TGTGCCAGCAGCTTATTTCTGAATAAAGAGACCCAGTACTTC
CDR3: CASSLFLNKETQYF

J: TRBJ2-3
size: many
V: TRBV29-1
D: TRBD1
length: 12
DNA: TGCAGCCTTAAACCGGGACAGGGATCGGAGTATTTT
CDR3: CSLKPGQGSEYF